The rows below give T cell receptor beta chains drawn from one sample of a study of cytomegalovirus exposure and HLA in healthy donors. Here immunoSEQ multiplex PCR was the method, and the copy in TCRdb shows in-frame clones only, minus some. The sample includes around 83,000 clones, roughly 78% of them seen just once. The sequenced sample was PBMCs. All receptors come from a male donor in good health and CMV-seropositive. CDR3s include the opening cysteine and the closing phenylalanine or tryptophan. A D gene is named only where the DNA matches it firmly. Not all rows give a size; the values are once, few, many and, for expanded clones, a class.

v_gene,d_gene,j_gene,abundance,CDR3nt,CDR3aa
TRBV7-9,NA,TRBJ2-1,NA,TGTGCCAGCAGCTTAGTTCTCCCAGGGGGGTTTGGTGAGCAGTTCTTC,CASSLVLPGGFGEQFF
TRBV27,NA,TRBJ1-5,few,TGTGCCAGCCGGACGGGGGGTCGGAATCAGCCCCAGCATTTT,CASRTGGRNQPQHF
TRBV30,TRBD1,TRBJ1-6,once,TGTGCCTGGAGTACTCCGGGACAGGGCGTTTGGGATTCACCCCTCCACTTT,CAWSTPGQGVWDSPLHF
TRBV10-3,TRBD2,TRBJ2-1,NA,TGTGCCATCAGTTCCGCGGGAGGGCATGCGTTCTTC,CAISSAGGHAFF
TRBV30,NA,TRBJ1-6,NA,TGTGCCTGGAGGGGAGGGGGAGATTCACCCCTCCACTTT,CAWRGGGDSPLHF
TRBV6-1,TRBD2,TRBJ2-1,NA,TGTGCCAGCAGTGAATGGAGCGGGGCGAACAATGAGCAGTTCTTC,CASSEWSGANNEQFF
TRBV7-2,NA,TRBJ1-2,NA,TGTGCCAGCAGCTTAGGAGGGTGGGACTATGGCTACACCTTC,CASSLGGWDYGYTF
TRBV19,TRBD2,TRBJ2-7,NA,TGTGCCAGTAGTATGACTAGCGGGATCTCCTACGAGCAGTACTTC,CASSMTSGISYEQYF
TRBV9,NA,TRBJ1-3,NA,TGTGCCAGCAGCGTAGCCACATTAAACTCTGGAAACACCATATATTTT,CASSVATLNSGNTIYF
TRBV4-1,TRBD1,TRBJ1-1,NA,TGCGCCAGCAGCATGACAGGGGGTTCGAACACTGAAGCTTTCTTT,CASSMTGGSNTEAFF
TRBV2,NA,TRBJ2-3,NA,TGTGCCAGCAGTGGCCAGACACCGCCACGTCGCACAGATACGCAGTATTTT,CASSGQTPPRRTDTQYF
TRBV4-1,TRBD2,TRBJ2-1,NA,TGCGCCAGCAGCCAAGAGGCTAGCGGGAGCGGCAATGAGCAGTTCTTC,CASSQEASGSGNEQFF
TRBV29-1,TRBD2,TRBJ2-7,NA,TGCAGCGTTGAAGGTAGTAGGACTAGCGGGATGTTATACGAGCAGTACTTC,CSVEGSRTSGMLYEQYF
TRBV28,NA,TRBJ2-5,NA,TGTGCCAGCAGTTCCCCAGGTTATAGGTCAGTGCGTGAGACCCAGTACTTC,CASSSPGYRSVRETQYF
TRBV29-1,TRBD2,TRBJ2-7,once,TGCAGCGCCAAAGGGACTAGCGGGAAGAGAATATACGAGCAGTACTTC,CSAKGTSGKRIYEQYF
TRBV4-1,NA,TRBJ1-5,NA,TGCGCCAGCAGCCAAGAGAGAGGGATTAGTCAGCCCCAGCATTTT,CASSQERGISQPQHF
TRBV7-8,NA,TRBJ1-2,NA,TGTGCCAGCAGCTTAGCCCAGGGAAACTATGGCTACACCTTC,CASSLAQGNYGYTF
TRBV28,TRBD1,TRBJ2-7,NA,TGTGCCAGCAGAACACTGCTAGAGGGACAGGGCGCCTACGAGCAGTACTTC,CASRTLLEGQGAYEQYF
TRBV6-1,TRBD2,TRBJ2-5,NA,TGTGCCAGCAGTTCGTCTAGCGGCCAAGAGACCCAGTACTTC,CASSSSSGQETQYF
TRBV19,TRBD2,TRBJ2-1,NA,TGTGCCAGTAGTATAGACCGGGGGGGAAATGAGCAGTTCTTC,CASSIDRGGNEQFF
TRBV5-4,TRBD1,TRBJ2-2,NA,TGTGCCAGCAGCTTGGGGGGACAGATATACACCGGGGAGCTGTTTTTT,CASSLGGQIYTGELFF
TRBV27,NA,TRBJ1-4,NA,TGTGCCAGCAGTTTACAAGGGGCAACTAATGAAAAACTGTTTTTT,CASSLQGATNEKLFF
TRBV7-6,NA,TRBJ2-1,many,TGTGCCAGCAGCTTAGGTCAGGCGGGCAATGAGCAGTTCTTC,CASSLGQAGNEQFF
TRBV18,NA,TRBJ2-2,NA,TGTGCCAGCTCGCTAACAGGGACTAACACCTGGGAGCTGTTTTTT,CASSLTGTNTWELFF
TRBV6-5,NA,TRBJ1-5,once,TGTGCCAGCAGTTCCGGAGAGGGTCAGCCCCAGCATTTT,CASSSGEGQPQHF
TRBV7-2,NA,TRBJ2-3,NA,TGTGCCAGCAGCCCGCACCGGGACATTAGCACAGATACGCAGTATTTT,CASSPHRDISTDTQYF
TRBV28,NA,TRBJ1-2,NA,TGTGCCAGCAGAACAAATACTAACTATGGCTACACCTTC,CASRTNTNYGYTF
TRBV10-2,NA,TRBJ2-5,NA,TGCGCCAGCGGCCGGCAGGGCGGGAAGACCCAGTACTTC,CASGRQGGKTQYF
TRBV5-1,TRBD1,TRBJ1-2,NA,TGCGCCAGCAGCCCACAGGGGGAAAACTATGGCTACACCTTC,CASSPQGENYGYTF